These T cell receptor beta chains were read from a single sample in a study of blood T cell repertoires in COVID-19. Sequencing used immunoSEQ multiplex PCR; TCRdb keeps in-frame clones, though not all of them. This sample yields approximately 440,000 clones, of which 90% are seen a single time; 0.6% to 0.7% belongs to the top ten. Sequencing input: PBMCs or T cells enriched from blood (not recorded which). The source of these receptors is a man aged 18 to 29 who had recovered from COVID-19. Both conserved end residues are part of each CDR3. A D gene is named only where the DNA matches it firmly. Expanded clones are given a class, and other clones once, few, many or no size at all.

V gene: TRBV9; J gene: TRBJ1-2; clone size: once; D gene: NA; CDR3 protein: CASSAPGQPGYTF; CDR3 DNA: TGTGCCAGCAGCGCCCCAGGCCAGCCCGGCTACACCTTC
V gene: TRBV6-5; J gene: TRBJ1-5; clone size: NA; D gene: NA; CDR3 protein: CASSYAGTQPQHF; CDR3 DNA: TGTGCCAGCAGTTACGCGGGAACTCAGCCCCAGCATTTT
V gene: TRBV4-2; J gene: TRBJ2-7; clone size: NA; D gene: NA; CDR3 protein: CASSQDRGTSGYEQYF; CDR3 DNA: TGTGCCAGCAGCCAAGATCGGGGGACCAGCGGGTACGAGCAGTACTTC
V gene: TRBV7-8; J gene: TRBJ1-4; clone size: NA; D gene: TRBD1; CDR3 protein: CASSFRTGGEEALFF; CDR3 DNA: TGTGCCAGCAGCTTTAGGACAGGGGGCGAGGAGGCACTGTTTTTT
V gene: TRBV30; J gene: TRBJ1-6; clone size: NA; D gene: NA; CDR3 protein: CAWGGDVSSYNSPLHF; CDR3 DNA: TGTGCCTGGGGGGGGGATGTGTCCTCCTATAATTCACCCCTCCACTTT
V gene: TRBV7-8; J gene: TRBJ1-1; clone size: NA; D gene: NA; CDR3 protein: CASSLALWRVGTSRTEAFF; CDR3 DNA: TGTGCCAGCAGCTTAGCGCTTTGGAGGGTAGGGACCTCGCGCACTGAAGCTTTCTTT
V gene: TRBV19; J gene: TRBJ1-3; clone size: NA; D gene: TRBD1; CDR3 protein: CASSTPGGTSGNTIYF; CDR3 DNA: TGTGCCAGTAGTACCCCAGGGGGGACCTCTGGAAACACCATATATTTT
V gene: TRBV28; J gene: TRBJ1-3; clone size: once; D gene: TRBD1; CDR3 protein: CASRAGQGSGNTIYF; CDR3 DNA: TGTGCCAGCAGAGCAGGACAGGGCTCTGGAAACACCATATATTTT
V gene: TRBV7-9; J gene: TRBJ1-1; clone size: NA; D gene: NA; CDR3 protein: CASSLALRDTEAFF; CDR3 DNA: TGTGCCAGCAGCTTAGCGCTCCGGGACACTGAAGCTTTCTTT
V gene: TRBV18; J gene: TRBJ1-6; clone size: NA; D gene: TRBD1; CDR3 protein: CASSPIGQGENSPLHF; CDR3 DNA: TGTGCCAGCTCCCCAATCGGACAGGGAGAAAATTCACCCCTCCACTTT
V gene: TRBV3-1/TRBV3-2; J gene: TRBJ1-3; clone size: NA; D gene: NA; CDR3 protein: CASSQAQGLNSGNTIYF; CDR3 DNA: TGTGCCAGCAGCCAAGCCCAGGGATTGAACTCTGGAAACACCATATATTTT
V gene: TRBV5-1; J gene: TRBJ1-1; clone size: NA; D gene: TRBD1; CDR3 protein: CASSSGTGGYLDTEAFF; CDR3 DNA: TGCGCCAGCAGCTCAGGGACAGGGGGCTATCTGGACACTGAAGCTTTCTTT
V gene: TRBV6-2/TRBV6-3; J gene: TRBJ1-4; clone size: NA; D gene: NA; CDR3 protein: CASSYSGKTATNEKLFF; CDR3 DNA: TGTGCCAGCAGTTACTCGGGCAAGACGGCAACTAATGAAAAACTGTTTTTT
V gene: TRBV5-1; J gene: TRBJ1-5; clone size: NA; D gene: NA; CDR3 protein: CASSLAGGINQPQHF; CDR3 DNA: TGCGCCAGCAGCTTGGCCGGGGGAATCAATCAGCCCCAGCATTTT
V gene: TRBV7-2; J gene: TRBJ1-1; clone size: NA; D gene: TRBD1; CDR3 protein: CASSRTGALNTEAFF; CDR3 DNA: TGTGCCAGCAGCCGGACAGGGGCCTTGAACACTGAAGCTTTCTTT
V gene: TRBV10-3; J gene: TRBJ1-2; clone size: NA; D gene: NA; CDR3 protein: CAISETENYGYTF; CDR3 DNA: TGTGCCATCAGCGAGACAGAAAACTATGGCTACACCTTC
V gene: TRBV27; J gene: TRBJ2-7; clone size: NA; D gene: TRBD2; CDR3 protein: CASSLTSSGGKEQYF; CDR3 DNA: TGTGCCAGCAGTTTAACGTCTAGCGGGGGAAAGGAGCAGTACTTC
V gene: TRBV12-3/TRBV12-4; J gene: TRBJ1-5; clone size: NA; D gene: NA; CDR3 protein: CASSLRGNQPQHF; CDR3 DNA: TGTGCCAGCAGTTTAAGGGGAAATCAGCCCCAGCATTTT
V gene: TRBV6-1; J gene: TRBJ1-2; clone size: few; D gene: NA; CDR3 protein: CASSEEVRNYGYTF; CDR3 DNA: TGTGCCAGCAGTGAAGAAGTCAGGAACTATGGCTACACCTTC
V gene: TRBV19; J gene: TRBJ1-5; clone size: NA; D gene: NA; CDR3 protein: CASSISGVGQPQHF; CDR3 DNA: TGTGCCAGTAGTATTTCGGGAGTAGGGCAGCCCCAGCATTTT
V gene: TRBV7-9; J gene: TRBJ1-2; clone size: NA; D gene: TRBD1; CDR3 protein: CASSVPGQGEITDGYTF; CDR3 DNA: TGTGCCAGCAGCGTACCGGGACAGGGGGAAATTACGGATGGCTACACCTTC
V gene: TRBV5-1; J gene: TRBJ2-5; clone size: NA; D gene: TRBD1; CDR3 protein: CASSLGPGGRGETQYF; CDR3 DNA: TGCGCCAGCAGCTTGGGCCCAGGGGGACGGGGTGAGACCCAGTACTTC
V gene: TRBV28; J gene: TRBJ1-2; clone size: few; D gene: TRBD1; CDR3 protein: CASRPPGTGYTYGYTF; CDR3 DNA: TGTGCCAGCAGACCCCCCGGGACAGGTTACACCTATGGCTACACCTTC
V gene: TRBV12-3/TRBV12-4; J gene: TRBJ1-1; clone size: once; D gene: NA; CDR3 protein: CASSLGGTSEAFF; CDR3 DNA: TGTGCCAGCAGTTTAGGAGGCACGAGTGAAGCTTTCTTT
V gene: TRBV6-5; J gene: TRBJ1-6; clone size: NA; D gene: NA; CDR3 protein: CASSSVGSPLHF; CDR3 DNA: TGTGCCAGCAGTTCGGTTGGTTCACCCCTCCACTTT
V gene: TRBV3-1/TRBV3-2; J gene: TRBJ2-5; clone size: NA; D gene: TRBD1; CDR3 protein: CASSQAAGGVETQYF; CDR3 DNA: TGTGCCAGCAGCCAAGCAGCAGGGGGTGTAGAGACCCAGTACTTC
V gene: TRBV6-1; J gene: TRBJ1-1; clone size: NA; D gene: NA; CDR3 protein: CASSEALGGPTEAFF; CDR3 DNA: TGTGCCAGCAGTGAAGCGCTCGGGGGGCCCACTGAAGCTTTCTTT
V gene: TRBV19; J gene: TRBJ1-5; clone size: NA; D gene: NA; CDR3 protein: CASSIREGNQPQHF; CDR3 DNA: TGTGCCAGTAGTATCCGGGAGGGCAATCAGCCCCAGCATTTT
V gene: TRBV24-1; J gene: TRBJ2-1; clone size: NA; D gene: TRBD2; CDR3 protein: CATSDLSAGVGGEQFF; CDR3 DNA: TGTGCCACCAGTGATTTGTCGGCGGGAGTGGGCGGTGAGCAGTTCTTC
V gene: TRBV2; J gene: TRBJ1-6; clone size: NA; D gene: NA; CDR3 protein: CASGPAINSPLHF; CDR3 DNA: TGTGCCAGCGGGCCAGCCATTAATTCACCCCTCCACTTT
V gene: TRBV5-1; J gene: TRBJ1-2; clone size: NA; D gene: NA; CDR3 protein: CASQGRKDYGYTF; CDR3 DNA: TGCGCCAGCCAGGGCAGAAAGGACTATGGCTACACCTTC
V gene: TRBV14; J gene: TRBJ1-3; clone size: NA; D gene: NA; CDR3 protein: CASSQVTVGNTIYF; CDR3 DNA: TGTGCCAGCAGCCAAGTGACAGTTGGAAACACCATATATTTT
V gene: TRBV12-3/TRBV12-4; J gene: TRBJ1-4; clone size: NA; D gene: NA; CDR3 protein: CASSWGAEKLFF; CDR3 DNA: TGTGCCAGCAGTTGGGGAGCTGAAAAACTGTTTTTT